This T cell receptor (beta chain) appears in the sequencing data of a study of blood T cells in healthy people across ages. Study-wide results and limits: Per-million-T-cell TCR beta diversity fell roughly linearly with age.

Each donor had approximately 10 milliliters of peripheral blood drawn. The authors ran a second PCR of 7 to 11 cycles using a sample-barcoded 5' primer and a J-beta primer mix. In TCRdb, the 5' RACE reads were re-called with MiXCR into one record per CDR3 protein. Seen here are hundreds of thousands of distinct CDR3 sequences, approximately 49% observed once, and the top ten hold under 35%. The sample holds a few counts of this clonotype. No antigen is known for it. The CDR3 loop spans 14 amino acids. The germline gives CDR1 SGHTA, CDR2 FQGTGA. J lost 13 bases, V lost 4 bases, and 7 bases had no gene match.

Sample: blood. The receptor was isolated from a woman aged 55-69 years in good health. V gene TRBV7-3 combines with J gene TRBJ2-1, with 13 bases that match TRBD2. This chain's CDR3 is CASSSRGLAGVQFF. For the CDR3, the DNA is TGTGCCAGCAGCTCCCGCGGACTAGCGGGAGTTCAGTTCTTC.